This T cell receptor (beta chain) is from a study of blood T cell repertoires in COVID-19. Sequenced by immunoSEQ multiplex PCR; TCRdb stores in-frame clones only, minus some. The sample includes approximately 150,000 clones, approximately 84% of them seen just once. V shed 8 bases and J 1 base; nucleotides not matched to a gene: 3. Germline lookup yields CDR1 SEHNR and CDR2 FQNEAQ (reference sequence). The CDR3 length is 13 residues. Clinical history reported by participants formed the basis on which cohorts were assigned. The TCR originated in a woman aged 40 to 50 with acute COVID-19. Sequencing input: PBMCs or T cells enriched from blood (not recorded which). V is TRBV7-9 and J is TRBJ1-1, with TRBD1 identical over 8 bases. CDR3 amino acids: CASVRGQNTEAFF. The CDR3 bases are TGTGCCAGCGTCAGGGGGCAGAACACTGAAGCTTTCTTT.